These 10 T cell receptor beta chains came from one sample sequenced in a study of cytomegalovirus exposure and HLA in healthy donors. Both 60 Vbeta primers and 13 Jbeta primers went into the PCR. This table comes from immunoSEQ multiplex PCR, and its TCRdb copy is limited to in-frame clones, with some not included. Of some 76,000 clones in the sample, under 80% were seen once. Sequencing was performed on PBMCs. The receptors shown here come from a male donor in good health and CMV-seropositive.

The CDR3 DNA reads as TGTGCCAGCAGCCCGCTAGTGGGGGAGGTCTCCGGGGAGCTGTTTTTT. Amino acids: CASSPLVGEVSGELFF. This sequence joins TRBV7-7 and TRBJ2-2; a weak D match, TRBD2 (6 bases). The CDR3 totals 16 residues. With 5 bases removed from V and 6 bases from J, the gap between germline ends came to 19 bases. CDR1 SSHAT and CDR2 FNYEAQ come from the germline V gene (reference sequence).

The chain couples TRBV27 to TRBJ2-7, with a possible D match to TRBD1 (5 bases). CDR3 length equals 13 residues. Per germline, CDR1 MNHEY and CDR2 SMNVEV (reference sequence). The V gene lost 5 bases and the J gene lost 4 bases, with 12 bases spanning the gap. In nucleotides, the CDR3 is TGTGCCAGCAGTGTCCGGACATCTTACGAGCAGTACTTC. Protein: CASSVRTSYEQYF.

CDR3 residues: CASSLGTGGITDTQYF. DNA for the CDR3: TGTGCCAGCAGCTTAGGTACGGGGGGAATCACAGATACGCAGTATTTT. V gene TRBV11-2 combines with J gene TRBJ2-3; 7 positions agree with TRBD2. With V trimmed by 1 base and J by 2 bases, 6 bases remained unmatched. Germline values: CDR1 SGHAT, CDR2 FQNNGV. The CDR3 runs 16 residues.

The V call is TRBV27, the J call TRBJ2-7, with TRBD1 matching over 10 bases. This CDR3 has 13 residues. V gave up 8 bases and J gave up 6 bases; unmatched junction bases: 7. Germline lookup yields CDR1 MNHEY and CDR2 SMNVEV (reference sequence). CDR3 nucleotide sequence: TGTGCCAGCCGGACAGGGGGATCTCTCGAGCAGTACTTC. Its protein product is CASRTGGSLEQYF.

This clone was counted between two and nine times. This chain joins TRBV5-1 and TRBJ2-3; D call uncertain. Germline CDR1 reads SGHRS; CDR2 reads YFSETQ. CDR3 length: 16 residues. The ends were cut back, 3 bases at V and 0 bases at J, with 14 bases in the middle. CDR3 DNA sequence: TGCGCCAGCAGCTCCTCCATAACTGCTAGCACAGATACGCAGTATTTT. Encoded protein: CASSSSITASTDTQYF.

This chain's CDR3 is CASSVGGGGFDYTF. CDR3 DNA sequence: TGTGCCAGCAGCGTAGGGGGAGGGGGGTTCGACTACACCTTC. The chain carries TRBV9 and TRBJ1-2, with D possibly TRBD1 on 6 matching bases. Germline V CDR1 and CDR2: SGDLS, YYNGEE. The CDR3 runs 14 residues. The V and J ends lost 0 bases and 10 bases respectively, with 16 bases between them.

This clone has just one count. This chain uses TRBV4-1 with TRBJ1-5, with D possibly TRBD1 on 5 matching bases. The CDR3 loop spans 15 amino acids. Trimming pared 0 bases from V and 9 bases from J, leaving 15 bases between. Per the germline V gene, CDR1 is MGHRA and CDR2 is YSYEKL. The chain's CDR3 is CASSQDRRGARPQHF. The DNA of the CDR3 is TGCGCCAGCAGCCAAGATAGAAGGGGCGCGAGGCCCCAGCATTTT.

The chain links TRBV19 to TRBJ1-2; perhaps TRBD1 as D (5 bases). Trimming took 6 bases from V and 0 from J, leaving 14 bases between them. The germline V gene has CDR1 LNHDA and CDR2 SQIVND (reference sequence). CDR3 length equals 15 residues. The chain's CDR3 is CASRERKGANYGYTF. The CDR3 DNA reads as TGTGCCAGTAGAGAAAGGAAAGGGGCTAACTATGGCTACACCTTC.

The rearrangement uses TRBV21-1 and TRBJ1-1; the DNA was not used to check the table's D call, TRBD1. TRBV21-1 is a listed pseudogene. The length of the CDR3 is 17 residues. The CDR3 nucleotides read TGTGCCAGCAGCAAGTTCGGACAGGCCCCCGTGAGAACTGAAGCTTTCTTT. Protein: CASSKFGQAPVRTEAFF.

This rearrangement joins TRBV7-3 to TRBJ2-1; 8 nucleotides line up with TRBD2. Germline values: CDR1 SGHTA, CDR2 FQGTGA. The CDR3 consists of 18 residues. With 1 base clipped from V and 3 bases from J, the junction kept 11 bases outside the gene matches. The CDR3 DNA reads as TGTGCCAGCAGCTTAAAAGTCCCCTTGCGGGAGGACTACAATGAGCAGTTCTTC. Protein: CASSLKVPLREDYNEQFF.